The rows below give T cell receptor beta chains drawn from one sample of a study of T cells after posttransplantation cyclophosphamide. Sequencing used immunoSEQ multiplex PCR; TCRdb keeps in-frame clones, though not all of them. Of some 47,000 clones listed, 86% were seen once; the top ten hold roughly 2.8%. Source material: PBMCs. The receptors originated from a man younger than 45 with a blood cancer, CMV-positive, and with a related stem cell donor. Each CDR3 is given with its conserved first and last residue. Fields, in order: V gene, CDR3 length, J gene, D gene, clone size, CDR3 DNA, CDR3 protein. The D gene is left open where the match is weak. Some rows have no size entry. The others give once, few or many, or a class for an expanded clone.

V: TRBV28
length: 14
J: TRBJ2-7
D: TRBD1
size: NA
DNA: TGTGCCAGCCCTCCCCCAGGGGGTACCTACGAGCAGTACTTC
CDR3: CASPPPGGTYEQYF

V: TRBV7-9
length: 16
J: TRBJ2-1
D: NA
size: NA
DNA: TGTGCCAGCAGCATTCCCCAGCGGACCACCTACAATGAGCAGTTCTTC
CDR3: CASSIPQRTTYNEQFF

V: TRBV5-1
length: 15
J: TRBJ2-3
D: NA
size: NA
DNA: TGCGCCAGCAGCTTGGAGGCGGGTCGCACAGATACGCAGTATTTT
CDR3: CASSLEAGRTDTQYF

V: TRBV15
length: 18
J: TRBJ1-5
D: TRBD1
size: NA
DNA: TGTGCCACCAGCAGGATCCCCCTACAGGGGTATAGCAATCAGCCCCAGCATTTT
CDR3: CATSRIPLQGYSNQPQHF

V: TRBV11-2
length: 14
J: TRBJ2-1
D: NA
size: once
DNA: TGTGCCAGCAGCTTAGGCCTGACGAGGAATGAGCAGTTCTTC
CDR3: CASSLGLTRNEQFF

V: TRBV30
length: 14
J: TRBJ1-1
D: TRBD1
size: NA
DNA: TGTGCCTGGAGTGGTGAGGGGGCCAGCACTGAAGCTTTCTTT
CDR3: CAWSGEGASTEAFF

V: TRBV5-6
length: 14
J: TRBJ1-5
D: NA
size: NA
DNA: TGTGCCAGCAGCTTGGGAGGATTCAATCAGCCCCAGCATTTT
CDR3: CASSLGGFNQPQHF

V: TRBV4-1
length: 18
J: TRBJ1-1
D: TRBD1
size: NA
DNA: TGCGCCAGCAGCCAGAGCCCATCCGTTCAGGGGGCGAACACTGAAGCTTTCTTT
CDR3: CASSQSPSVQGANTEAFF

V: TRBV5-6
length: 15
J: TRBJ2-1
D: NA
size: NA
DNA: TGTGCCAGCAGCTTGGCCCCAGGGGGGTCCAATGAGCAGTTCTTC
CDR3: CASSLAPGGSNEQFF

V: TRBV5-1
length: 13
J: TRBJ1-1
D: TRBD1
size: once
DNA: TGCGCCAGCAGCTACAGGGGTGACACTGAAGCTTTCTTT
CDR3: CASSYRGDTEAFF

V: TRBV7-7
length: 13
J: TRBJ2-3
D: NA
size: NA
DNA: TGTGCTAGCAGCTGGAGGGCCTCCGATACGCAGTATTTT
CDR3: CASSWRASDTQYF

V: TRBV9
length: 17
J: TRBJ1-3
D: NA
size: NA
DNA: TGTGCCAGCCGGGGGGATGAGGGGGATTTGTCTGGAAACACCATATATTTT
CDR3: CASRGDEGDLSGNTIYF

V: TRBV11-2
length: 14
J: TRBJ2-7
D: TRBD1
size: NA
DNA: TGTGCCAGCAGCGTCAGACAGGGGACCTACGAGCAGTACTTC
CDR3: CASSVRQGTYEQYF

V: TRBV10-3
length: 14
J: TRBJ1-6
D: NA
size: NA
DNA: TGTGCCATCAGCCACAGGGAAAATGGATCACCCCTCCACTTT
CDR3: CAISHRENGSPLHF

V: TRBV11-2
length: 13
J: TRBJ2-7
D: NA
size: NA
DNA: TGTGCCAGCAGCCCTGAGACACTGCACGAGCAGTACTTC
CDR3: CASSPETLHEQYF

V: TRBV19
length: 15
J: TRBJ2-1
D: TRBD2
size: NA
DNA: TGTGCCAGTAGGGGTTGGGCTAGCGGTCACAATGAGCAGTTCTTC
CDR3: CASRGWASGHNEQFF

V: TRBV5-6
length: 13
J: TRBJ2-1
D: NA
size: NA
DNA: TGTGCCAGCAGCTTTTTAATGAGCGGTGAGCAGTTCTTC
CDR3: CASSFLMSGEQFF

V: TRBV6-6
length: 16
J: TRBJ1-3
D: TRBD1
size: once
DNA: TGTGCCAGCAGTTGGGGACAGGGAAACTCTGGAAACACCATATATTTT
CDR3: CASSWGQGNSGNTIYF

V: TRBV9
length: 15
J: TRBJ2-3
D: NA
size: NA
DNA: TGTGCCAGCAGCTTCAGTCCCCCGGGGTCAGATACGCAGTATTTT
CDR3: CASSFSPPGSDTQYF

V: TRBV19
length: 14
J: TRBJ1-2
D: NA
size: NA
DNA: TGTGCCAGTAGTATCCCCCACGGTAACTATGGCTACACCTTC
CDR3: CASSIPHGNYGYTF

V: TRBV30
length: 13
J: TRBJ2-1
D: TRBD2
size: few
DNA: TGTGCCTGGAGTGAGACTAGCTTCGGTGAGCAGTTCTTC
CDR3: CAWSETSFGEQFF

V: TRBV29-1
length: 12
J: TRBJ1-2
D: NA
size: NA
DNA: TGCAGCGCGACCCAAGACAGAAGCGGCTACACCTTC
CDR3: CSATQDRSGYTF

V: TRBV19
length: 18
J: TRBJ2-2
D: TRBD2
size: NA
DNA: TGTGCCAGTACCTTGGGGGTAGCGGGAGGTAGAAACACCGGGGAGCTGTTTTTT
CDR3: CASTLGVAGGRNTGELFF

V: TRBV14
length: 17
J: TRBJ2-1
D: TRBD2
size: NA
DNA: TGTGCCAGCAGCCAAGACAGAGGGACTAGCGGGAATTATGAGCAGTTCTTC
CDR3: CASSQDRGTSGNYEQFF

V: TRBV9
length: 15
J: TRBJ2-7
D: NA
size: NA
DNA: TGTGCCAGCAGCCCCGGGTCTGAGGAGACCTACGAGCAGTACTTC
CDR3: CASSPGSEETYEQYF

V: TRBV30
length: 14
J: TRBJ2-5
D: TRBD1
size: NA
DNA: TGTGCCTGGAGACACAGGGGTATTCAAGAGACCCAGTACTTC
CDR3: CAWRHRGIQETQYF

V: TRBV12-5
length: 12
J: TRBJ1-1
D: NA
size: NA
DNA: TGTGCTAGTGGTAGGGAGGTTAAGGCAGCTTTCTTT
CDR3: CASGREVKAAFF

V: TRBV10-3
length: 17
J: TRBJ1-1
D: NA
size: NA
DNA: TGTGCCATCAGTGAGACAAATGGGGCACCAGTGAACACTGAAGCTTTCTTT
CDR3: CAISETNGAPVNTEAFF

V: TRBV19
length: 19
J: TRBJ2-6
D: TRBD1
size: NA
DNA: TGTGCCAGTAGTATGCAGGACAGGGGCCTCCTGGGGGGGGCCAACGTCCTGACTTTC
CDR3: CASSMQDRGLLGGANVLTF